Listed here are 15 T cell receptor beta chains from one sample, sequenced in a study of patients and donors after allogeneic stem cell transplantation. TCRdb reanalysed the RT-PCR reads using MiXCR and keeps one entry per CDR3 protein. The data show 400,000 to 500,000 distinct CDR3 sequences, 16% seen once. Sample: blood, either unsorted or a sorted T cell fraction (not recorded which). The receptors derive from a human donor who was either an allogeneic HSCT recipient or a stem cell or donor lymphocyte infusion donor (not recorded which). It is not recorded whose cells these are; they may come from a transplant donor.

This clonotype was counted only a few times. V usage is TRBV20-1 and J usage is TRBJ2-5, with D perhaps matching TRBD2 (7 bases). Germline V gene sequence: CDR1 DFQATT, CDR2 SNEGSKA (reference sequence). Trimming removed 5 bases at V and 4 bases at J, with 17 bases between. The CDR3 is 14 residues long. CDR3 nucleotides: TGCAGTGCTCCGAAGGGGGGAGGGGGAGAGACCCAGTACTTC. This sequence encodes CSAPKGGGGETQYF.

This clonotype is a singleton in its sample. The chain recombines TRBV20-1 with TRBJ2-7; D remains ambiguous. The ends were cut back, 0 bases at V and 0 bases at J, with 12 bases in the middle. Germline V gene lookup returns CDR1 DFQATT and CDR2 SNEGSKA (reference sequence). The CDR3 is made up of 15 amino acids. CDR3 DNA: TGCAGTGCTAGAGATCTGAGGAAGAGCTCCTACGAGCAGTACTTC. Its translation is CSARDLRKSSYEQYF.

This clonotype was counted between two and nine times. The chain combines TRBV7-9 with TRBJ2-7, with 14 positions matching TRBD2. The CDR3 runs to 15 residues. CDR1 and CDR2 from the germline V gene are SEHNR and FQNEAQ (reference sequence). J gave up 5 bases and V 5 bases, and 5 bases lay outside the gene matches. CDR3 region: CASSTGTSGRHEQYF. The CDR3 DNA is TGTGCCAGCAGCACCGGGACTAGCGGGAGACACGAGCAGTACTTC.

V usage is TRBV7-8 and J usage is TRBJ2-3, with TRBD2 as a possible D gene (6 bases). Germline V lookup: CDR1 SGHVS, CDR2 FQNEAQ. CDR3 length: 16 residues. V shed 0 bases and J shed 3 bases, with 13 bases lying between them. CDR3 sequence reads: CASSLAGGVGTDTQYF. The CDR3 DNA follows: TGTGCCAGCAGCTTAGCGGGAGGAGTGGGTACAGATACGCAGTATTTT. Combining the CDR3 with reference TRBV7-8 and TRBJ2-3 gives the whole variable domain GAGVSQSPRYKVAKRGQDVALRCDPISGHVSLFWYQQALGQGPEFLTYFQNEAQLDKSGLPSDRFFAERPEGSVSTLKIQRTQQEDSAVYLCASSLAGGVGTDTQYFGPGTRLTVL.

In this sample, this clonotype turned up a few times. V and J are TRBV3-1 and TRBJ2-3; D gene unclear. Germline CDR1 is LGHDT and CDR2 is YNNKEL (reference sequence). The CDR3 consists of 12 residues. Trimming removed 2 bases from V and 4 bases from J, with 4 bases in between. The DNA for the CDR3 is TGTGCCAGCAGCCAACTAGCAGATACGCAGTATTTT. Its translation is CASSQLADTQYF.

The chain recombines TRBV12-3 or TRBV12-4 with TRBJ2-7, with D perhaps matching TRBD2 (6 bases). The CDR3 runs 12 residues. V lost 5 bases and J 9 bases, leaving 14 bases between the germline ends. CDR3 amino acids: CASSPQEGGQYF. The CDR3 nucleotides are TGTGCCAGCAGTCCTCAGGAGGGTGGGCAGTACTTC.

This chain uses TRBV20-1 with TRBJ1-6; no definite D call. CDR3 length: 13 residues. Germline CDR1 and CDR2: DFQATT and SNEGSKA (reference sequence). Trimming stripped 0 bases from V and 9 bases from J, with 9 bases between. The CDR3 nucleotides are TGCAGTGCTAGAGATCAAGGGATTTCACCCCTCCACTTT. Translation: CSARDQGISPLHF.

The chain is built from TRBV7-3 and TRBJ2-1; D tentatively reads TRBD1 or TRBD2 (6 bases each). The V end was cut by 1 base, the J end by 9 bases, with 19 bases between. The CDR3 consists of 16 residues. In germline, CDR1 is SGHTA, CDR2 FQGTGA. The CDR3 nucleotides read TGTGCCAGCAGCTTAATAGGGGGGTGGGAGCACCGTGAGCAGTTCTTC. Translated: CASSLIGGWEHREQFF.

V gene TRBV6-2 or TRBV6-3 combines with J gene TRBJ2-3; D is uncertain. CDR1 and CDR2 (germline): MNHEY, SVGEGT. Trimming left V 6 bases short and J 9 bases short, with 19 bases between. The CDR3 covers 14 residues. The CDR3 DNA is TGTGCCAGCAGGAACCGGACGGTGCAGGAGACGCAGTATTTT. Amino acid sequence: CASRNRTVQETQYF.

V usage is TRBV2 and J usage is TRBJ1-1, with D perhaps matching TRBD1 (5 bases). Looked up from germline, CDR1 is SNHLY and CDR2 is FYNNEI. This CDR3 is built from 12 residues. The V end lost 4 bases, the J end lost 5 bases, and 8 bases lay between the germline ends. The CDR3 spells CASSGGRTEAFF. The CDR3 bases are TGTGCCAGCAGTGGGGGGAGAACTGAAGCTTTCTTT.

This chain uses TRBV20-1 with TRBJ2-5; D is ambiguous. CDR1 is DFQATT, CDR2 SNEGSKA, per germline (reference sequence). CDR3 length: 13 residues. V gave up 7 bases and J gave up 4 bases, with 16 bases separating them. DNA of the CDR3: TGCAGTGGATTTCGAATTGACGGAGAGACCCAGTACTTC. Translation gives CSGFRIDGETQYF.

In its sample, this clonotype was seen a few times. The rearrangement uses TRBV7-2 and TRBJ1-5; D may be TRBD1 (5 bases). Germline CDR1 SGHTA, CDR2 FQGNSA. This CDR3 has 14 residues. Trimming took 3 bases from V and 3 from J, leaving 9 bases between them. This CDR3 reads CASSFTGVNQPQHF. As DNA, the CDR3 is TGTGCCAGCAGCTTTACAGGCGTCAATCAGCCCCAGCATTTT.

The chain recombines TRBV29-1 with TRBJ2-1; 7 nucleotides align to TRBD2. There are 13 residues in the CDR3. Germline assignment: CDR1 SQVTM and CDR2 ANQGSEA. The J segment lost 2 bases and the V segment lost 5 bases, leaving 3 bases of the junction unmatched. This CDR3 is CSVRTRTYNEQFF. In DNA form, the CDR3 reads TGCAGCGTTAGGACTAGGACCTACAATGAGCAGTTCTTC.

J is TRBJ2-1 and V is TRBV20-1; D is unclear. The CDR3 loop spans 13 amino acids. The germline CDR1 and CDR2 sequences are DFQATT and SNEGSKA (reference sequence). The ends were cut back, 2 bases at V and 10 bases at J, with 15 bases in the middle. The CDR3 is CSARLDLPGEQFF. The CDR3 coding sequence is TGCAGTGCTAGACTAGACCTGCCAGGCGAGCAGTTCTTC.

This clonotype was found a few times. The chain couples TRBV6-2 or TRBV6-3 to TRBJ1-5; D perhaps matches TRBD1 (5 bases). This CDR3 region has 14 residues. Germline values: CDR1 MNHEY, CDR2 SVGEGT. Trimming shortened V by 7 bases and J by 4 bases, and 14 bases separated the two germline ends. The CDR3 protein is CASTNGGRNQPQHF. CDR3 DNA: TGTGCCAGCACCAACGGGGGGAGGAATCAGCCCCAGCATTTT.